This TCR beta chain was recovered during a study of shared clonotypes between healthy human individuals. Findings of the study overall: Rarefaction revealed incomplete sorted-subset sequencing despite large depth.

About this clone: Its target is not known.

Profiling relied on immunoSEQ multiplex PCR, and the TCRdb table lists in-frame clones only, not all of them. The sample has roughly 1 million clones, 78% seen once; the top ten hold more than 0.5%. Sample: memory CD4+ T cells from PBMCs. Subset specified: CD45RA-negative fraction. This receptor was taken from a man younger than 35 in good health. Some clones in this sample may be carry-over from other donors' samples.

The DNA for the CDR3 is TGTGCCAGCAGTGATCGGAGTTTTAGCACAGATACGCAGTATTTT. It yields the protein CASSDRSFSTDTQYF. The chain joins TRBV6-1 to TRBJ2-3; no clear D gene. Germline loops: CDR1 MNHNS, CDR2 SASEGT. The CDR3 loop spans 15 amino acids. Trimming shortened V by 3 bases and J by 0 bases, and 10 bases separated the two germline ends.